The subject of this entry is one T cell receptor beta chain. The target antigen is unknown. Per the germline V gene, CDR1 is MGHRA and CDR2 is YSYEKL. The junction had 12 bases not matched to a gene; V was cut back by 4 bases and J by 0 bases. This CDR3 region has 18 residues. TCRdb ran MiXCR on the reads and lists one entry per CDR3 protein. The top ten hold about an eighth of the sample, which has about 310,000 distinct CDR3 sequences, 25% seen once. The data are from a study of T cell repertoires in cytomegalovirus infection. For the study at large: Shared public TCR beta signatures pointed to both CMV infection and a matching HLA type. Study results and limitations: Based on cumulative public TCR beta family frequency, carriers of CMV plus the relevant HLA were identified.

Specimen: cultured PBMCs, collected from culture after CMV antigen stimulation. This TCR derives from a human donor in good health (CMV status not recorded). Some clones in this sample may be carry-over from other donors' samples. The chain combines TRBV4-1 with TRBJ2-7; 10 bases fit TRBD2. The CDR3 nucleotides are TGCGCCAGCAGCCGAGATATAGCGGGAGGACTTTCCTCCTACGAGCAGTACTTC. Translated, it gives CASSRDIAGGLSSYEQYF.